The clone carrying this T cell receptor beta chain showed up just a few times. Antigen unknown. The sample is drawn from a study of T cell repertoires in cytomegalovirus infection. In TCRdb, the reads were re-called with MiXCR into one record per CDR3 protein. The table records 680,000 or so distinct CDR3 sequences, roughly 33% of them present only once. Sequencing was performed on cultured PBMCs, taken from culture after CMV antigen stimulation. This sequence was found in a human donor in good health (CMV status not recorded). Some clones in this sample may be carry-over from other donors' samples.

The CDR3 DNA sequence: TGTGCCACCCAGTTTACAGGCGGAAACACCATATATTTT. Protein sequence: CATQFTGGNTIYF. The genes are TRBV19 and TRBJ1-3; weak D call: TRBD1 (5 bases). Per germline, CDR1 LNHDA and CDR2 SQIVND (reference sequence). This CDR3 has 13 amino acids. V was clipped by 10 bases and J by 4 bases, with 14 bases between them.